This note documents a single T cell receptor beta chain sequence. This record comes from a study of blood T cell repertoires in COVID-19. Across the study: From T cells, B-cell-depleted T cells, or PBMCs came the material, which was cDNA or gDNA.

Measured with immunoSEQ multiplex PCR; TCRdb has only the in-frame clones, and not every one. This sample has around 160,000 clones, with about 86% found just once. The ends lost 6 bases at V and 1 base at J; junction bases unmatched: 6. This CDR3 has 16 amino acids. The germline V gene has CDR1 MGHDK and CDR2 SYGVNS. The sample comprised peripheral blood. The chain uses TRBV25-1 and TRBJ1-6; 7 bases align to TRBD1. This receptor was taken from a man between 18 and 35 years old with acute or convalescent COVID-19. In DNA, the CDR3 is TGTGCCAGCAGAGAGACAGGGAGGTCCTATAATTCACCCCTCCACTTT. Translating gives CASRETGRSYNSPLHF.